This T cell receptor (beta chain) was recorded in a study of identical twins. The CDR3 length is 17 residues. Germline CDR1 reads LGHNT; CDR2 reads FRNRAP. V lost 3 bases to trimming and J lost 0 bases, with 14 bases between them. About this clonotype itself: Its specificity is unknown.

Using its own MiXCR run on the 5' RACE reads, TCRdb lists one record per CDR3 protein. The sample shows roughly 240,000 distinct CDR3 sequences, 6% to 8.5% of them seen only once. Findings and limits, study-wide: Beta out-of-frame sequences displayed a weaker excess of sharing between twins. It was cross-sectional statistical analysis, not following the same donors, that the conclusions relied on.

The same data also contributed to another study, on yellow fever vaccine responses in identical twins.

This chain joins TRBV12-5 and TRBJ1-4; D ambiguous. This sequence was found in a woman between 18 and 29 years old in good health. Sequenced: CD8+ T cells sorted from blood. This CDR3 reads CASGFRRIDATNEKLFF. CDR3 coding DNA: TGTGCTAGTGGTTTTCGGCGGATCGATGCAACTAATGAAAAACTGTTTTTT.